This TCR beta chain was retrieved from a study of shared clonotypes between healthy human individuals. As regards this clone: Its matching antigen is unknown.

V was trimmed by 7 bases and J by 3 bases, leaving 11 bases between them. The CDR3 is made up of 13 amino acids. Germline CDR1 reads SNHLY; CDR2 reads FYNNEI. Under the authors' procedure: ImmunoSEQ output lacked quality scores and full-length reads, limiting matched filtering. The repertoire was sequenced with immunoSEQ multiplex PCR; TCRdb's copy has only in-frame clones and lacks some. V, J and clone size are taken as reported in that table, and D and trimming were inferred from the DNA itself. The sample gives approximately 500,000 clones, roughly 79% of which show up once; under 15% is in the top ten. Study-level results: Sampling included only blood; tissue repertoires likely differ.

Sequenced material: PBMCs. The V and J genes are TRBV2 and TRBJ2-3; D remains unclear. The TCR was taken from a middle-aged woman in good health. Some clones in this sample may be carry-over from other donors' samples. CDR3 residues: CASTSESTDTQYF. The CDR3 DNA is TGTGCCAGCACGTCCGAAAGTACAGATACGCAGTATTTT. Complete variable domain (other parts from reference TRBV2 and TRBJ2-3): EPEVTQTPSHQVTQMGQEVILRCVPISNHLYFYWYRQILGQKVEFLVSFYNNEISEKSEIFDDQFSVERPDGSNFTLKIRSTKLEDSAMYFCASTSESTDTQYFGPGTRLTVL.